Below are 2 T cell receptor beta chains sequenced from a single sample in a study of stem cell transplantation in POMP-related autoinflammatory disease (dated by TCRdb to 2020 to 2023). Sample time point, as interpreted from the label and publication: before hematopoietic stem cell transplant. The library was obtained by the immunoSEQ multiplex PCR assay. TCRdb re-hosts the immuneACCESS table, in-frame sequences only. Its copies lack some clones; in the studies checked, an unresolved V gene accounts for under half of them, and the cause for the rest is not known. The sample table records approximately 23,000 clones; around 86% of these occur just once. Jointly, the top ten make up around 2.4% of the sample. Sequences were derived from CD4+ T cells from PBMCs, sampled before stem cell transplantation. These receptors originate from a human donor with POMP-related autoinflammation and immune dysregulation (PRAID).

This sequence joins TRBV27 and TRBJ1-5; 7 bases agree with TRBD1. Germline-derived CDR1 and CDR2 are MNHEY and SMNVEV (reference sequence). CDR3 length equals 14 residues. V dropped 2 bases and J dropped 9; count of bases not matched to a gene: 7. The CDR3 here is CASSLDRASRPQHF. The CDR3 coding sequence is TGTGCCAGCAGTTTAGACAGGGCCTCGCGGCCCCAGCATTTT.

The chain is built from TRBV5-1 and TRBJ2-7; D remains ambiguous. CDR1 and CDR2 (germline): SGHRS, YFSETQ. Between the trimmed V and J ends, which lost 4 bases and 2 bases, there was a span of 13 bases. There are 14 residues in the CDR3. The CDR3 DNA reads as TGCGCCAGCAGCCTGGCTGGTTCCCCCTACGAGCAGTACTTC. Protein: CASSLAGSPYEQYF.